The T cell receptor (beta chain) under discussion was sequenced for a study of blood T cell repertoires in COVID-19 (TCRdb year 2020). About the full investigation: The collaborator samples originated in the United States, Italy and Spain and spanned the acute and convalescent phases of COVID-19. The material from the prospective study consisted of cDNA or gDNA derived from T cells, B-cell-depleted T cells, or PBMCs. Subjects who had been exposed to COVID-19, were actively infected with it, or had recovered from it provided the deeply sampled blood TCRbeta repertoires that made up the dataset. A freely available public database, intended as a resource for researchers studying the immune response to SARS-CoV-2, is where the repertoires were released. The samples were drawn from the first 160 participants of the ongoing ImmuneRACE study and from over 950 subjects provided by 6 global collaborators. Nearly every sample came with metadata listing a de-identified subject ID, COVID-19 status, age in years and sex. Where HLA class I and class II types were available, the types were taken from metadata supplied by the sample provider, not from assay-based typing. The investigation overall reported the following: The amount of clinical and demographic metadata varied by source and participant and was provided uncurated.

In Seattle, one collaborating source enrolled patients while the infection was active and tracked those patients longitudinally over the course of disease. Each collaborating institution followed its own protocols to collect whole blood in K2EDTA tubes. For TCRbeta analysis, collaborators shipped samples in one of three forms: frozen whole blood, isolated PBMCs, or DNA extracted from either of those sample types. The germline V gene (reference sequence) yields PRHDT for CDR1 and FYEKMQ for CDR2. V is cut back by 2 bases and J by 4 bases, with 5 bases in the junction unmatched. The CDR3, cysteine through phenylalanine, is 16 amino acids long. CDR3 DNA is the only sequence kept; it has 48 bases, read in frame from the first base. TCRbeta CDR3 regions were amplified from genomic DNA by means of the immunoSEQ Assay, a bias-controlled multiplex PCR. The original methods were these. The number of nucleated cells in each sample was estimated by amplification of reference gene primers within the assay. To quantify the absolute abundance of each unique TCRbeta CDR3 rearrangement, sequence reads were collapsed and filtered. For each sample, productive Simpson clonality was calculated as the square root of Simpson's diversity index over productive rearrangements. Here the immuneACCESS table is served through TCRdb, limited to in-frame sequences with V and J called. Missing clones are a known gap in these copies; in checked studies unresolved V genes cover under half, and the rest lacks a known reason. V and J calls plus clone size are reproduced from that table; the DNA served to infer D and trimming. This sample gives approximately 70,000 clones in total; 91% of them show up just once. 2% to 3% of the sample is held by the ten biggest clonotypes.

With respect to this clone: Its antigen specificity is not known. No clone much larger than this one lies a single base away; base qualities are absent.

Input material: peripheral blood. The sequence came from a man over 45 with COVID-19, enrolled during active disease. The chain is made from TRBV13 and TRBJ2-3; 11 bases in the junction line up with TRBD2. The CDR3 loop reads CASSLPLAGGADTQYF. Here is the DNA: TGTGCCAGCAGCTTACCCCTAGCGGGAGGAGCAGATACGCAGTATTTT.